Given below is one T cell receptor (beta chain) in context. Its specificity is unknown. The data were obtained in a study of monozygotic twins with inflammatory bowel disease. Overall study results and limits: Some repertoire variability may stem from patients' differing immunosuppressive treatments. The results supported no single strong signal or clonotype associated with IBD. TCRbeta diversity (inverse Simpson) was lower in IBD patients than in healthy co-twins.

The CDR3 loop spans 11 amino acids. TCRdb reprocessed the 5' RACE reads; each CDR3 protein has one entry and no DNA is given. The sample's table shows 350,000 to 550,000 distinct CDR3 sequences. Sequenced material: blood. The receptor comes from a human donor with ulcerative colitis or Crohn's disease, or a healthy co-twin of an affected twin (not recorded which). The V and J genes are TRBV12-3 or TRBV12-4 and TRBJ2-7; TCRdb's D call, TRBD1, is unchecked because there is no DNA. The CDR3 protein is CAWTGGYEQYF.